One sample yielded the 32 T cell receptor beta chains listed below, sequenced in a study of blood T cells in healthy people across ages. Then a second PCR, running about 7 to 11 cycles, was carried out with a sample-barcoded 5' primer and a J-beta primer mix. A single record per CDR3 protein comes from TCRdb applying MiXCR to the 5' RACE reads. The table has some 940,000 distinct CDR3 sequences, just under 30% seen once. The same data also went into a second study, on T cells of mothers and their children.

Specimen: blood. These receptors were obtained from a woman in her forties in good health.

At least ten counts were recorded for this clonotype. V is TRBV12-3 or TRBV12-4 and J is TRBJ2-4, with D perhaps TRBD1 (5 bases). The V end lost 6 bases, the J end lost 0 bases, and 12 bases lay between the germline ends. This CDR3 spans 15 amino acids. DNA of the CDR3: TGTGCCAGCAGGACAGACGTGCTAGCCAAAAACATTCAGTACTTC. Its protein is CASRTDVLAKNIQYF.

This clonotype was detected a few times. The chain joins TRBV29-1 to TRBJ2-1, with 8 positions matching TRBD2. Losses at the gene ends were 7 bases for V and 0 bases for J; bases not matched to a gene: 8. The CDR3 totals 15 residues. The V gene's germline CDR1 is SQVTM and CDR2 ANQGSEA. CDR3 residues: CSAWTSQSSYNEQFF. CDR3 sequence (DNA): TGCAGCGCCTGGACTAGCCAAAGCTCCTACAATGAGCAGTTCTTC.

The rearrangement joins TRBV29-1 to TRBJ2-1; possibly TRBD1 or TRBD2 for D (6 bases each). V was pared by 1 base and J by 6 bases, with 13 bases between. Germline CDR1 reads SQVTM; CDR2 reads ANQGSEA. This CDR3 comprises 14 residues. Here the CDR3 reads CSVEAGARFNEQFF. DNA for the CDR3: TGCAGCGTTGAAGCGGGGGCTCGTTTCAATGAGCAGTTCTTC.

Points on this clonotype: This clone may be a read error of a much larger clone one base away. This sequence joins TRBV4-1 and TRBJ2-7; D may be TRBD2 (6 bases). Trimming cost V 3 bases and J 0 bases, with 12 bases left between them. Germline CDR1 and CDR2: MGHRA and YSYEKL. The CDR3 runs to 15 residues. CDR3 protein: CASSHDQLASYEQYF. Here the CDR3 DNA reads TGCGCCAGCAGCCATGATCAACTAGCCTCCTACGAGCAGTACTTC.

The V and J genes are TRBV28 and TRBJ1-5; 9 positions agree with TRBD1. The V segment lost 6 bases and the J segment 4 bases; nucleotides outside the gene matches: 4. CDR3 size: 14 residues. Germline V gene sequence: CDR1 MDHEN, CDR2 SYDVKM. CDR3 loop: CASRLDRGNQPQHF. The CDR3 coding sequence is TGTGCCAGCAGGCTGGACAGGGGTAATCAGCCCCAGCATTTT.

In its sample, this clonotype was seen many times. This chain uses TRBV6-4 with TRBJ1-2, with no clear D. V dropped 10 bases and J dropped 5 bases, with 17 bases sitting between them. Germline V lookup: CDR1 MRHNA, CDR2 SNTAGT. This CDR3 region has 13 residues. The CDR3 loop is CAKWSRTLYGYTF. In DNA, the CDR3 is TGTGCCAAATGGTCCCGGACCCTGTATGGCTACACCTTC.

Many counts were recorded for this clonotype. J is TRBJ2-7 and V is TRBV28; D gene uncertain. Per germline, CDR1 MDHEN and CDR2 SYDVKM. The ends were cut back, 6 bases at V and 0 bases at J, with 21 bases in the middle. The CDR3 is 17 amino acids. CDR3 region: CASSALSPGPISYEQYF. The DNA for the CDR3 is TGTGCCAGCAGCGCTTTATCACCAGGCCCCATCTCCTACGAGCAGTACTTC.

Concerning this clonotype: This may arise from a read error, as a much more abundant clone is one base away. The J gene is TRBJ2-1, the V gene TRBV25-1; possible D gene TRBD2, 7 bases. V was clipped by 4 bases and J by 4 bases, with 23 bases between them. The CDR3 contains 18 residues. CDR1 and CDR2 (germline): MGHDK, SYGVNS. The CDR3 loop reads CASSGSSAGAAWYNEQFF. The CDR3 DNA reads as TGTGCCAGCAGTGGGTCTAGCGCGGGGGCCGCCTGGTACAATGAGCAGTTCTTC.

This clonotype was seen a few times. This chain connects TRBV4-1 to TRBJ2-1; 9 nucleotides match TRBD2. Germline CDR1 is MGHRA and CDR2 is YSYEKL. Losses at the gene ends were 2 bases for V and 3 bases for J; bases not matched to a gene: 14. The CDR3 length is 19 residues. The CDR3 here is CASSQQVLRLAVNYNEQFF. In nucleotides, the CDR3 is TGCGCCAGCAGCCAACAGGTACTTCGACTAGCGGTTAACTACAATGAGCAGTTCTTC.

This clonotype was seen a few times. The chain links TRBV12-3 or TRBV12-4 to TRBJ2-6; D gene ambiguous. The CDR3 is 11 amino acids. Deletions cut 8 bases from V and 3 bases from J, with 2 bases between. The CDR3 DNA is TGTGCCAGCGATGGGGCCAACGTCCTGACTTTC. This encodes CASDGANVLTF.

This clonotype came up a few times. One end of the junction does not line up with germline, which may come from a read error. CDR3 DNA sequence: TGTGCCAGCAGTTCTCGACAGGGGATGAACACTGAAGCTTTCTTT. Translation: CASSSRQGMNTEAFF. The chain combines TRBV5-1 with TRBJ1-1, with 8 bases matching TRBD1. The CDR3 sequence is 15 residues long. CDR1 and CDR2 from the germline V gene are SGHRS and YFSETQ.

The CDR3: CASSLEGSGIGAQHF. The CDR3 bases are TGCGCCAGCAGCTTAGAAGGGTCAGGGATCGGGGCCCAGCATTTT. The chain employs TRBV5-1 and TRBJ1-5, with D tentatively TRBD1 (5 bases). CDR1 and CDR2 (germline): SGHRS, YFSETQ. The CDR3 length is 15 residues. Trimming shortened V by 2 bases and J by 11 bases, and 20 bases separated the two germline ends. The variable domain in full, completed from reference TRBV5-1 and TRBJ1-5, reads KAGVTQTPRYLIKTRGQQVTLSCSPISGHRSVSWYQQTPGQGLQFLFEYFSETQRNKGNFPGRFSGRQFSNSRSEMNVSTLELGDSALYLCASSLEGSGIGAQHFGDGTRLSIL.

This clonotype has just a few counts. The rearrangement uses TRBV20-1 and TRBJ1-2; tentatively, D is TRBD1 (5 bases). Germline CDR1 and CDR2: DFQATT and SNEGSKA (reference sequence). The CDR3 contains 14 residues. Trimming stripped 4 bases from V and 2 bases from J, with 14 bases between. DNA for the CDR3: TGCAGTGCTAACCCAACAGGAGGGAACTATGGCTACACCTTC. This translates into CSANPTGGNYGYTF.

This clonotype was found many times. The chain uses TRBV24-1 and TRBJ2-7; 8 nucleotides match TRBD1. CDR3 size: 15 residues. CDR1 is KGHDR, CDR2 SFDVKD, per germline. The J segment lost 4 bases and the V segment lost 2 bases, leaving 6 bases of the junction unmatched. CDR3 residues: CATSDSGTGVYEQYF. As DNA, the CDR3 is TGTGCCACCAGTGATTCCGGGACAGGCGTATACGAGCAGTACTTC.

This clonotype was counted many times. J is TRBJ2-7 and V is TRBV5-1; D is possibly TRBD1 or TRBD2 (5 bases each). In germline, CDR1 is SGHRS, CDR2 YFSETQ. V lost 5 bases and J lost 2, with 14 bases in between. The CDR3 consists of 14 residues. CDR3 DNA: TGCGCCAGCAGAGAGGGCAGGGCAACCTACGAGCAGTACTTC. This translates into CASREGRATYEQYF. Combining the CDR3 with reference TRBV5-1 and TRBJ2-7 gives the whole variable domain KAGVTQTPRYLIKTRGQQVTLSCSPISGHRSVSWYQQTPGQGLQFLFEYFSETQRNKGNFPGRFSGRQFSNSRSEMNVSTLELGDSALYLCASREGRATYEQYFGPGTRLTVT.

This clonotype was counted once. This rearrangement joins TRBV7-2 to TRBJ2-1; perhaps D is TRBD1 or TRBD2 (5 bases each). V dropped 2 bases and J dropped 6 bases, with 14 bases sitting between them. The CDR3 is 15 residues long. The V gene's germline CDR1 is SGHTA and CDR2 FQGNSA. The CDR3 coding sequence is TGTGCCAGCAGCTTACCCGGGACCGCCCTCAATGAGCAGTTCTTC. Protein: CASSLPGTALNEQFF.

This clonotype occurred many times. The V gene is TRBV5-4, the J gene TRBJ1-1; D is perhaps TRBD1 (6 bases). The germline V and J ends were trimmed by 4 bases and 2 bases, with 15 bases remaining between them. Germline CDR1 reads SGHNT; CDR2 reads YYREEE (reference sequence). This CDR3 has 15 residues. CDR3 in amino acids: CASSGFPTGNTEAFF. CDR3 nucleotide sequence: TGTGCCAGCAGCGGGTTTCCGACAGGTAACACTGAAGCTTTCTTT.

This clonotype was seen many times. The CDR3 DNA is TGTGCCAGCAGTTCAGGGGAAAAACTGTTTTTT. Amino acids: CASSSGEKLFF. The chain recombines TRBV12-3 or TRBV12-4 with TRBJ1-4; weak D call: TRBD1 (5 bases). Trimming pared 4 bases from V and 8 bases from J, leaving 5 bases between. The CDR3 runs to 11 residues.

The CDR3 sequence is CSVETDRGADTQYF. Here the CDR3 DNA reads TGCAGCGTTGAGACCGACAGGGGGGCAGATACGCAGTATTTT. The chain links TRBV29-1 to TRBJ2-3; 9 bases agree with TRBD1. CDR1 SQVTM and CDR2 ANQGSEA come from the germline V gene. V lost 3 bases and J lost 4; bases outside the gene matches: 5. The CDR3 is made up of 14 amino acids.

The table lists this clonotype with a few counts. DNA for the CDR3: TGTGCCTGGGAGGCCGGGACAGGGGGCTTTAATGAAAAACTGTTTTTT. Translated, it gives CAWEAGTGGFNEKLFF. The chain carries TRBV30 and TRBJ1-4; 12 bases are shared with TRBD1. V trimming: 5 bases; J trimming: 4 bases; junction bases outside the gene matches: 8. Germline V lookup: CDR1 GTSNPN, CDR2 SVGIG (reference sequence). The CDR3 loop spans 16 amino acids.

A few counts support this clonotype. J is TRBJ2-7 and V is TRBV6-1; D possibly corresponds to TRBD2 (7 bases). In germline, CDR1 is MNHNS, CDR2 SASEGT. Trimming removed 2 bases at V and 3 bases at J, with 14 bases between. The CDR3 consists of 15 residues. The CDR3 sequence is CASSEWAGAGYEQYF. CDR3 bases: TGTGCCAGCAGTGAATGGGCGGGGGCGGGCTACGAGCAGTACTTC.

Comments on this clonotype: Given a much more abundant clone one base away, this may be a read error. The CDR3 DNA follows: TGCGCCAGCAGCCGGACAGGGGGCATTGGTGAGCAGTTCTTC. It yields the protein CASSRTGGIGEQFF. The chain is built from TRBV5-1 and TRBJ2-1; 11 nucleotides line up with TRBD1. In germline, CDR1 is SGHRS, CDR2 YFSETQ. V lost 4 bases to trimming and J lost 9 bases; unmatched junction nucleotides: 6. The CDR3 sequence is 14 residues long.

This clonotype was recorded many times. The J gene is TRBJ2-3, the V gene TRBV7-2; 15 nucleotides agree with TRBD2. J lost 4 bases, V lost 4 bases, and 3 bases had no gene match. The V gene's germline CDR1 is SGHTA and CDR2 FQGNSA. CDR3 size: 16 residues. The CDR3, as DNA: TGTGCCAGCAGCTCAGGGACTAGCGGGGGGCCAGATACGCAGTATTTT. Encoded protein: CASSSGTSGGPDTQYF.

This clonotype was detected ten times or more. The chain carries TRBV7-2 and TRBJ2-4; 16 bases match TRBD2. Germline-derived CDR1 and CDR2 are SGHTA and FQGNSA. J was trimmed by 9 bases and V by 3 bases; bases with no gene match: 8. There are 17 residues in the CDR3. CDR3 DNA sequence: TGTGCCAGCAGCTTTCCGGGACTAGCGGGGGGGCTCGGCATTCAGTACTTC. Translation gives CASSFPGLAGGLGIQYF.

V gene TRBV5-1 combines with J gene TRBJ1-2; TRBD1 matches at 9 bases. The CDR3 contains 16 residues. Germline V CDR1 and CDR2: SGHRS, YFSETQ. Unmatched junction bases numbered 5, after V lost 0 bases and J lost 2 bases. The CDR3 spells CASSLDPGQGNYGYTF. In DNA, the CDR3 is TGCGCCAGCAGCTTGGACCCGGGACAGGGAAACTATGGCTACACCTTC. Combining the CDR3 with reference TRBV5-1 and TRBJ1-2 gives the whole variable domain KAGVTQTPRYLIKTRGQQVTLSCSPISGHRSVSWYQQTPGQGLQFLFEYFSETQRNKGNFPGRFSGRQFSNSRSEMNVSTLELGDSALYLCASSLDPGQGNYGYTFGSGTRLTVV.

There are many counts of this clonotype. V usage is TRBV29-1 and J usage is TRBJ1-2, with D perhaps TRBD1 (6 bases). Germline loops: CDR1 SQVTM, CDR2 ANQGSEA. V gave up 1 base and J gave up 6 bases, with 12 bases separating them. The length of the CDR3 is 13 residues. CDR3 in amino acids: CSVEGGQGNGYTF. CDR3 bases: TGCAGCGTTGAAGGGGGGCAGGGAAATGGCTACACCTTC.

This clonotype occurred a few times. V gene TRBV20-1 combines with J gene TRBJ2-1; 7 bases map to TRBD2. Per the germline V gene, CDR1 is DFQATT and CDR2 is SNEGSKA (reference sequence). There are 15 residues in the CDR3. V lost 5 bases and J lost 6; bases outside the gene matches: 13. This CDR3 is CSAEVGRGTTNEQFF. The CDR3 nucleotides read TGCAGTGCTGAGGTCGGGCGGGGGACGACCAATGAGCAGTTCTTC.

A note on this clonotype: One base away lies a much larger clone, so this may be a sequencing read error. This rearrangement joins TRBV29-1 to TRBJ2-4; 11 bases line up with TRBD2. The DNA end is more similar to TRBJ2-5, so the J call may be wrong. The CDR3 consists of 13 residues. Germline values: CDR1 SQVTM, CDR2 ANQGSEA. The CDR3 bases are TGCAGCGCCAATAGCGGGGGGGCAAAGACCCAGTACTTC. Amino acid sequence: CSANSGGAKTQYF.

In its sample, this clonotype was seen many times. V usage is TRBV9 and J usage is TRBJ1-5; D call uncertain. CDR1 and CDR2 (germline): SGDLS, YYNGEE. Between the trimmed V and J ends, which lost 3 bases and 2 bases, there was a span of 6 bases. The CDR3 length is 13 residues. The CDR3 nucleotides read TGTGCCAGCAGCGACACAGGCAATCAGCCCCAGCATTTT. Protein product: CASSDTGNQPQHF.

This clonotype appeared a few times. This chain uses TRBV28 with TRBJ2-1, with 9 bases aligning to TRBD1. The CDR3 runs to 16 residues. Losses at the gene ends were 8 bases for V and 10 bases for J; bases not matched to a gene: 18. CDR1 MDHEN and CDR2 SYDVKM come from the germline V gene. The chain's CDR3 is CASRPGVGTGFEEQFF. CDR3 sequence (DNA): TGTGCCAGCCGTCCCGGGGTCGGGACAGGGTTTGAGGAGCAGTTCTTC.

The table lists this clonotype with many counts. The chain recombines TRBV10-3 with TRBJ1-2; the D gene is possibly TRBD1 (5 bases). Germline V gene lookup returns CDR1 ENHRY and CDR2 SYGVKD. Trimming left V 0 bases short and J 4 bases short, with 15 bases between. The CDR3 is 16 amino acids. CDR3 sequence: CAISESERGAGYGYTF. CDR3 DNA sequence: TGTGCCATCAGTGAGTCTGAGAGAGGGGCTGGCTATGGCTACACCTTC.

The chain recombines TRBV5-1 with TRBJ2-7; 9 bases agree with TRBD1. Germline-derived CDR1 and CDR2 are SGHRS and YFSETQ. CDR3 length: 17 residues. V trimming: 3 bases; J trimming: 1 base; junction bases outside the gene matches: 11. CDR3 sequence reads: CASSSTGGPSTSYEQYF. The CDR3, as DNA: TGCGCCAGCAGCTCCACAGGGGGCCCATCCACTTCCTACGAGCAGTACTTC.